This T cell receptor beta chain was identified in a study of identical twins. Study-wide results and limits: In cord blood, abundant beta clonotypes had fewer insertions; memory showed no trend. Zero-insertion results could be subject to partial confounding by invariant MAIT and iNKT cells. Excess sharing by twins proved weaker in beta out-of-frame sequences.

Healthy Caucasians provided all donations. TCRdb called the 5' RACE reads again in MiXCR, with one record for every CDR3 protein. The repertoire holds under 300,000 distinct CDR3 sequences, about 13% seen once, with 3.5% to 4.5% in the top ten. Between the trimmed V and J ends, which lost 2 bases and 5 bases, there was a span of 13 bases. The CDR3 has 15 amino acids. CDR1 SNHLY and CDR2 FYNNEI come from the germline V gene. This clonotype has only a few counts. What it binds is unknown. The same data also contributed to another study, on yellow fever vaccine responses in identical twins.

This receptor was obtained from a woman between 18 and 30 years old in good health. The sample consisted of memory (CD45RO+) T cells sorted from blood. This chain uses TRBV2 with TRBJ2-1, with D hard to call. This CDR3 is CASSERPGINNEQFF. DNA for the CDR3: TGTGCCAGCAGTGAACGTCCTGGAATAAACAATGAGCAGTTCTTC.